This T cell receptor (beta chain) emerged from a study of blood T cell repertoires in COVID-19. As for the study in general: PBMCs, B-cell-depleted T cells, or T cells were the source of the cDNA or gDNA that made up the material.

Assay: immunoSEQ multiplex PCR; the TCRdb copy retains only in-frame clones and omits some. The sample carries a few hundred thousand clones, approximately 90% recorded once. In its sample, this clone was seen once. The TCR sequence derives from a man between 18 and 35 years old with COVID-19, enrolled during active disease. Sequencing was done on a sample of peripheral blood.

CDR3 bases: TGTGCCAGCAGCGGTACGCCGGGACAGGGATTCTACGAGCAGTACTTC. It translates to CASSGTPGQGFYEQYF. This chain links TRBV9 with TRBJ2-7; 9 nucleotides match TRBD1. CDR3 length: 16 residues. The V and J ends lost 3 bases and 3 bases, in that order; junction bases with no gene match: 10. Looked up from germline, CDR1 is SGDLS and CDR2 is YYNGEE. Full variable domain (rest looked up from reference TRBV9 and TRBJ2-7): DSGVTQTPKHLITATGQRVTLRCSPRSGDLSVYWYQQSLDQGLQFLIQYYNGEERAKGNILERFSAQQFPDLHSELNLSSLELGDSALYFCASSGTPGQGFYEQYFGPGTRLTVT.